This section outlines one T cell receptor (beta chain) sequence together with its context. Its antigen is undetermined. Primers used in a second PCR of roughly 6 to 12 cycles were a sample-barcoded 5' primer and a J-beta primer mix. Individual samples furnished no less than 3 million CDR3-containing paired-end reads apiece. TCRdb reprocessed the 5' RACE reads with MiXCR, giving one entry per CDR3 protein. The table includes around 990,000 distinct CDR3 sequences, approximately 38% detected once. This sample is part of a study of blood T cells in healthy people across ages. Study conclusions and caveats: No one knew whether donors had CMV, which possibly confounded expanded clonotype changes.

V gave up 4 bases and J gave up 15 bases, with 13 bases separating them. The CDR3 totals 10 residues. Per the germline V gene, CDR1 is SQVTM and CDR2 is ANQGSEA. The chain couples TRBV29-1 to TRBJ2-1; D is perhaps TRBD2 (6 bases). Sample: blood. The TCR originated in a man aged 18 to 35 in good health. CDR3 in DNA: TGCAGCGTTGCCTCGACTAGTCCGTTCTTC. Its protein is CSVASTSPFF.